This entry concerns a single T cell receptor (beta chain). The data were taken from a study of T cells expressing NK-cell markers. CDR1 SGDLS and CDR2 YYNGEE come from the germline V gene. This CDR3 spans 15 amino acids. TCRdb re-analyzed the 5' RACE reads; it lists each CDR3 protein once, without DNA. Recorded for this sample: 300,000 to 450,000 distinct CDR3 sequences. V gene TRBV9 combines with J gene TRBJ1-4; as DNA is missing, the TRBD1 call by TCRdb cannot be tested. The sequence came from a man aged 18-75 years in good health. Sequencing was carried out using blood T cells: a sorted CD56 or NKG2C T cell subset, CD4+ or CD8+ T cells, or bulk PBMC T cells (not recorded which). The CDR3 loop is CASSVEGTGLEKLFF.